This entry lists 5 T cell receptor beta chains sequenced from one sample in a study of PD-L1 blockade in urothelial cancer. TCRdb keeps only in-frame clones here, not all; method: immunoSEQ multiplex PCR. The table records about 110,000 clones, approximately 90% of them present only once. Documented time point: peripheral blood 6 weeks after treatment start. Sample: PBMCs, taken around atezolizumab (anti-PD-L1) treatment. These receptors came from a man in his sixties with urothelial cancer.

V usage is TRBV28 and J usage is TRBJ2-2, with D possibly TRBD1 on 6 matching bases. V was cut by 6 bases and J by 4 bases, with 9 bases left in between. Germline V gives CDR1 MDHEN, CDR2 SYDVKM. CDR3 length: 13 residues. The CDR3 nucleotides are TGTGCCAGCAGACAGGGTTCCACCGGGGAGCTGTTTTTT. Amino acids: CASRQGSTGELFF.

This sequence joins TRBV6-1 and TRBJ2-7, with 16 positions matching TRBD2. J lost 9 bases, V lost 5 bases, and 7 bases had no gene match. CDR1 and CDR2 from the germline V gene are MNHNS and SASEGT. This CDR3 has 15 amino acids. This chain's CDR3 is CASSKGLAGGMRQYF. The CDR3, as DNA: TGTGCCAGCAGTAAGGGACTAGCGGGGGGGATGAGGCAGTACTTC.

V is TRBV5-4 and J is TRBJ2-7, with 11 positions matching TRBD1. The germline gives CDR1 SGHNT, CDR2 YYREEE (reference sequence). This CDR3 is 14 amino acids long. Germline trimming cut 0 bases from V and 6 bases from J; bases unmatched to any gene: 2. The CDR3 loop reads CASSLGGQGVEQYF. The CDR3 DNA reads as TGTGCCAGCAGCTTGGGGGGACAGGGGGTCGAGCAGTACTTC.

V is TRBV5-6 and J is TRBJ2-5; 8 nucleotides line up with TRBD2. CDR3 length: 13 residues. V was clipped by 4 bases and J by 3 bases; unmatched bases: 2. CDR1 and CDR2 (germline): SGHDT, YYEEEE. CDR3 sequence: CASSLSGEETQYF. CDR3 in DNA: TGTGCCAGCAGCCTTAGCGGGGAAGAGACCCAGTACTTC.

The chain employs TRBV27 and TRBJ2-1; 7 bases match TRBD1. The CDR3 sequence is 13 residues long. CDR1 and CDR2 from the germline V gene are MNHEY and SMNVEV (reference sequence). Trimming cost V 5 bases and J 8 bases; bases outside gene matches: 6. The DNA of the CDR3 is TGTGCCAGCAGTCCCTACAGGGGAGATGAGCAGTTCTTC. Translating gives CASSPYRGDEQFF.